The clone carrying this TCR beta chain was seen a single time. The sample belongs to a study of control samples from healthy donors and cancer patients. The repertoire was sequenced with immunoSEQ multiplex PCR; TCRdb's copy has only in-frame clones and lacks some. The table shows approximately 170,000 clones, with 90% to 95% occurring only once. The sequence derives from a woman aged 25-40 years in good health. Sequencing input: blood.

CDR3 nucleotide sequence: TGTGCCAGCTCGACCTCGGGACAGCCGAACACCGGGGAGCTGTTTTTT. Protein product: CASSTSGQPNTGELFF. The gene calls are TRBV18 and TRBJ2-2, with 7 bases lining up with TRBD1. This CDR3 has 16 amino acids. Germline V gene data show CDR1 as KGHSH and CDR2 as LQKENI. With V trimmed by 6 bases and J by 0 bases, 7 bases remained unmatched.